The present T cell receptor beta chain was sequenced within a study of T-cell reconstitution after alpha-beta-depleted transplantation in children. Study-wide points: Among T cells one year after transplant, newly produced cells accounted for most counts and diversity. Elevated TCRbeta diversity at day 60 was traced, in some patients, to surviving recipient T cells and thymic progenitors. Roughly two months post-transplant, alpha-beta T cells reportedly originated from several hundred graft clones that had expanded.

It was with unique molecular identifiers that the TCRbeta library was prepared. TCRdb itself ran the PCR reads through MiXCR, one entry per CDR3 protein. Here the sample spans around 440,000 distinct CDR3 sequences, roughly 16% being singletons. This clonotype was recorded at least ten times. The antigen remains unidentified. This clonotype was obtained from a boy younger than two who had a stem cell transplant for Wiskott-Aldrich syndrome, so the T cells may come from the graft donor. Sample: PBMCs, mostly from graft donor cells, taken 360 days after TCRalphabeta/CD19-depleted stem cell transplant.

In nucleotides, the CDR3 is TGTGCCATCAGTGATGGGCAAAACACCGGGGAGCTGTTTTTT. Translated, it gives CAISDGQNTGELFF. The V call is TRBV10-3, the J call TRBJ2-2; D not resolved. CDR1 is ENHRY and CDR2 is SYGVKD in the germline V gene. Trimming shortened V by 3 bases and J by 2 bases, and 7 bases separated the two germline ends. The CDR3 runs 14 residues.